The subject of this entry is one T cell receptor (beta chain). Antigen unknown. The data are from a study of shared clonotypes between healthy human individuals. Overall study: CD4 naive and memory got three plates each, CD8 naive two, CD8 memory one. Study results and limitations: When compared with the clonotypes that were shared by all four sorted-subset donors, the non-shared clonotypes turned out to have lower generation probabilities.

V shed 1 base and J 4 bases; nucleotides not matched to a gene: 9. This CDR3 region has 17 residues. CDR1 is SGHVS, CDR2 FQNEAQ, per germline. The CD4+ fraction was divided into a CD45RA+ naive subset and a CD45RA-negative memory subset. TCRdb's copy holds only in-frame clones and misses some; the assay was immunoSEQ multiplex PCR. Of millions of clones in the sample, 90% to 95% were seen once. The chain recombines TRBV7-8 with TRBJ2-7, with 11 bases that match TRBD1. Material: naive CD4+ T cells sorted from blood. The subset was: CD45RA+ positively selected. This sequence originates from a man aged 18 to 30 in good health. The CDR3 DNA sequence: TGTGCCAGCAGCTTAGGGATTAGGGGACAGGGGGGGTACGAGCAGTACTTC. Protein sequence: CASSLGIRGQGGYEQYF.